This TCR beta chain was sequenced for a study of blood T cell repertoires in COVID-19. On the study more broadly: Samples representing acute and convalescent COVID-19 were sourced from the United States, Italy and Spain.

There are 12 residues in the CDR3. The germline V gene has CDR1 SGHDN and CDR2 FVKESK. Trimming cost V 4 bases and J 4 bases, with 5 bases left between them. Under the authors' procedure: Nucleated cell counts were estimated from reference gene primer amplification. The protocol was immunoSEQ multiplex PCR, while the TCRdb copy is restricted to in-frame clones and leaves out a portion. D and trimming were read from the DNA, whereas the V and J calls and clone size are those reported in that table. The sample includes a few hundred thousand clones, roughly 80% of them seen just once. V usage is TRBV14 and J usage is TRBJ1-5; D uncertain. This receptor was identified in a woman aged 25 to 45 who had recovered from COVID-19. Input material: peripheral blood. CDR3 coding DNA: TGTGCCAGCAGCCGCGATAATCAGCCCCAGCATTTT. Its translation: CASSRDNQPQHF. Drawing the rest from reference TRBV14 and TRBJ1-5, the complete variable domain is EAGVTQFPSHSVIEKGQTVTLRCDPISGHDNLYWYRRVMGKEIKFLLHFVKESKQDESGMPNNRFLAERTGGTYSTLKVQPAELEDSGVYFCASSRDNQPQHFGDGTRLSIL.